The TCR beta chain described here comes from a study of blood T cell repertoires in COVID-19. Study in general: The United States, Italy and Spain provided the acute and convalescent COVID-19 samples. T cells, B-cell-depleted T cells, or PBMCs provided the cDNA or gDNA that served as material.

Seattle patient enrollment occurred during active infection, with longitudinal follow-up thereafter. The CDR3 contains 18 residues. Trimming took 3 bases from V and 0 from J, leaving 19 bases between them. CDR1 is LGHNA and CDR2 is YNFKEQ in the germline V gene. Original methodology: The assay estimated nucleated cells by amplifying reference gene primers. Produced via immunoSEQ multiplex PCR; TCRdb's table is partial and in-frame only. V and J calls and clone size follow that table, whereas D and trimming were derived from the DNA. The table records approximately 290,000 clones, about 86% of them present only once.

The sequenced sample consisted of peripheral blood. This receptor was taken from a person aged 65-85 years with COVID-19, enrolled during active disease. The chain carries TRBV4-2 and TRBJ2-3, with TRBD2 as a possible D gene (7 bases). The CDR3 region is CASSHDRTSSGSTDTQYF. CDR3 coding DNA: TGTGCCAGCAGCCATGACAGGACATCTAGCGGTAGCACAGATACGCAGTATTTT.